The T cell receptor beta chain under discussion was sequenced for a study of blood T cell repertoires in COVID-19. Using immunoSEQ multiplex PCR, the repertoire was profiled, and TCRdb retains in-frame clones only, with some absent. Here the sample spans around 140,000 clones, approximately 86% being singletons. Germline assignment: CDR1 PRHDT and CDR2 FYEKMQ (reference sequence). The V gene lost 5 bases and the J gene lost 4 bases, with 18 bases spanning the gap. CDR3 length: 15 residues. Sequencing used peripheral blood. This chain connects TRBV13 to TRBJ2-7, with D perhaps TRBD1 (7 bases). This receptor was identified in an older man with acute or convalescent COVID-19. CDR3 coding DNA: TGTGCCAGCAGCCGCCGGGAGACAGGGAAGTACGAGCAGTACTTC. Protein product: CASSRRETGKYEQYF.